The TCR beta chain under discussion was sequenced for a study of regulatory T cells in long-lasting Graves disease. Time point denoted: newly diagnosed GD, antithyroid drugs for less than 3 months. PBMCs were the source of the RNA used for TCR sequencing. Diagnoses of Graves' disease were made by American Thyroid Association guidelines. Each patient gave approximately 9.6 milliliters of EDTA-anticoagulated peripheral blood. Study findings and constraints: Shared public clonotypes totalled around 2,900 in persistent patients, compared with around 930 in new patients.

This clonotype showed up just a few times. As yet, its antigen is unknown. Germline CDR1 is MGHRA and CDR2 is YSYEKL. The CDR3 runs to 13 residues. V was pared by 0 bases and J by 8 bases, with 10 bases between. iRepertoire HTBI primers and Arm-PCR of CDR3 regions built TCR beta libraries. From the multiplex PCR reads, TCRdb called clonotypes with MiXCR, one entry per CDR3 protein. The sample records some 600,000 distinct CDR3 sequences, 15% to 20% being singletons. The same data also went into a second study, on T cells in Graves' hyperthyroidism and ophthalmopathy. That publication notes: Initially, a first-round RT-PCR of the TCR CDR3 employed the HTBI primer set.

Here the sequenced sample was peripheral blood mononuclear cells (PBMCs), taken at new diagnosis, from a patient treated with antithyroid drugs. The source of this sequence is a man between 18 and 29 years old with Graves disease. The rearrangement joins TRBV4-1 to TRBJ2-5; D possibly corresponds to TRBD2 (6 bases). CDR3 sequence: CASSQDRRGTQYF. CDR3 in DNA: TGCGCCAGCAGCCAAGATCGGCGGGGTACCCAGTACTTC.